These 25 T cell receptor beta chains originate from one sample sequenced in a study of shared clonotypes between healthy human individuals. The assay was immunoSEQ multiplex PCR, and TCRdb's table has in-frame clones only and misses some. The sample lists 2 million to 2.5 million clones; approximately 94% were seen once. Sequencing was performed on naive CD4+ T cells sorted from blood. As to subset: CD45RA+ positively selected. The receptors were sampled from a man aged 18 to 29 in good health.

DNA for the CDR3: TGTGCCGGGTCGGGGGGCGACGAGCAGTACTTC. It yields the protein CAGSGGDEQYF. The genes are TRBV7-9 and TRBJ2-7; a weak D match, TRBD2 (7 bases). This CDR3 contains 11 residues. CDR1 and CDR2 from the germline V gene are SEHNR and FQNEAQ (reference sequence). Trimming stripped 11 bases from V and 5 bases from J, with 13 bases between.

Of note for this clone: The identical CDR3 is also encoded by other nucleotide sequences in the sample. V usage is TRBV10-3 and J usage is TRBJ2-1; D remains unclear. Germline CDR1 and CDR2: ENHRY and SYGVKD. Deletions cut 4 bases from V and 1 base from J, with 8 bases between. This CDR3 has 14 amino acids. The CDR3 region has the DNA TGTGCCATCAGTGCGGGTGGGTCCTACAATGAGCAGTTCTTC. Translated, it gives CAISAGGSYNEQFF.

The rearrangement links TRBV6-5 to TRBJ1-5; D call uncertain. The V end was cut by 0 bases, the J end by 7 bases, with 16 bases between. Per germline, CDR1 MNHEY and CDR2 SVGAGI. The CDR3 runs 16 residues. CDR3 in DNA: TGTGCCAGCAGTTACTCGTACCCCACCGCCGACCAGCCCCAGCATTTT. Protein product: CASSYSYPTADQPQHF.

The chain has TRBV11-2 and TRBJ2-1; 9 positions match TRBD2. After removal of 2 bases from V and 9 bases from J, the junction contained 14 bases not matched to a gene. Germline CDR1 is SGHAT and CDR2 is FQNNGV. The CDR3 is 17 residues long. The CDR3: CASSLLLAGVGTGEQFF. As DNA, the CDR3 is TGTGCCAGCAGCTTACTCTTAGCGGGAGTAGGGACTGGTGAGCAGTTCTTC.

The chain joins TRBV5-1 to TRBJ2-3; D ambiguous. The length of the CDR3 is 16 residues. Trimming left V 0 bases short and J 1 base short, with 12 bases between. From germline, CDR1 is SGHRS and CDR2 YFSETQ. The CDR3, as DNA: TGCGCCAGCAGCTTGGTAGGCAATAGTGGCACAGATACGCAGTATTTT. Encoded protein: CASSLVGNSGTDTQYF. Full variable domain (remainder filled in from reference TRBV5-1 and TRBJ2-3): KAGVTQTPRYLIKTRGQQVTLSCSPISGHRSVSWYQQTPGQGLQFLFEYFSETQRNKGNFPGRFSGRQFSNSRSEMNVSTLELGDSALYLCASSLVGNSGTDTQYFGPGTRLTVL.

CDR3 coding DNA: TGTGCCAGCATGGGCGTTTGGAGTCAGCCCCAGCATTTT. Amino acid sequence: CASMGVWSQPQHF. The rearrangement links TRBV6-1 to TRBJ1-5; unclear D gene. The CDR3 covers 13 residues. The V end was cut by 7 bases, the J end by 6 bases, with 13 bases between. Germline values: CDR1 MNHNS, CDR2 SASEGT.

This clone was seen only once. The chain employs TRBV7-8 and TRBJ2-3; D uncertain. Trimming cost V 0 bases and J 5 bases, with 9 bases left between them. The CDR3 has 14 residues. Germline CDR1 reads SGHVS; CDR2 reads FQNEAQ. This CDR3 is CASSLAVVEDTQYF. The CDR3 DNA follows: TGTGCCAGCAGCTTAGCCGTAGTGGAAGATACGCAGTATTTT. The variable domain in full, completed from reference TRBV7-8 and TRBJ2-3, reads GAGVSQSPRYKVAKRGQDVALRCDPISGHVSLFWYQQALGQGPEFLTYFQNEAQLDKSGLPSDRFFAERPEGSVSTLKIQRTQQEDSAVYLCASSLAVVEDTQYFGPGTRLTVL.

The chain recombines TRBV7-2 with TRBJ2-5; TRBD1 agrees at 7 bases. Germline V gene sequence: CDR1 SGHTA, CDR2 FQGNSA. The CDR3 loop spans 16 amino acids. V was clipped by 1 base and J by 5 bases; unmatched bases: 10. The CDR3 loop is CASSLGGQALGETQYF. The CDR3 DNA reads TGTGCCAGCAGCTTAGGCGGACAGGCCCTGGGGGAGACCCAGTACTTC.

The gene calls are TRBV5-1 and TRBJ2-4; TRBD1 agrees at 8 bases. The CDR3 has 16 residues. The germline CDR1 and CDR2 sequences are SGHRS and YFSETQ. With V trimmed by 3 bases and J by 5 bases, 10 bases remained unmatched. The CDR3 DNA reads TGCGCCAGCAGCTCGAAATCGACAGGGGACCAAAACATTCAGTACTTC. It translates to CASSSKSTGDQNIQYF. Variable domain in full (rest from reference TRBV5-1 and TRBJ2-4): KAGVTQTPRYLIKTRGQQVTLSCSPISGHRSVSWYQQTPGQGLQFLFEYFSETQRNKGNFPGRFSGRQFSNSRSEMNVSTLELGDSALYLCASSSKSTGDQNIQYFGAGTRLSVL.

The chain couples TRBV25-1 to TRBJ1-6; possible D gene TRBD1, 6 bases. The germline V gene has CDR1 MGHDK and CDR2 SYGVNS. V was pared by 6 bases and J by 10 bases, with 16 bases between. The CDR3 length is 14 residues. The CDR3 DNA reads TGTGCCAGCAGGGTTACTGAGGGGGGATCACCCCTCCACTTT. It specifies CASRVTEGGSPLHF.

This clone was found a few times. This same CDR3 is encoded by further DNA sequences in the sample. The chain joins TRBV30 to TRBJ1-1; D unclear. Trimming pared 5 bases from V and 0 bases from J, leaving 10 bases between. The CDR3 is 13 amino acids. Germline CDR1 GTSNPN, CDR2 SVGIG (reference sequence). The CDR3 protein is CAWEVGMNTEAFF. For the CDR3, the DNA is TGTGCCTGGGAGGTAGGGATGAACACTGAAGCTTTCTTT.

V gene TRBV7-6 combines with J gene TRBJ2-2, with D possibly TRBD2 on 6 matching bases. The CDR3 spans 16 residues. Trimming removed 1 base from V and 4 bases from J, with 13 bases in between. Germline V lookup: CDR1 SGHVS, CDR2 FNYEAQ. The CDR3 reads CASSLGTPGSTGELFF. The CDR3 DNA reads as TGTGCCAGCAGCTTAGGGACCCCCGGGAGCACCGGGGAGCTGTTTTTT.

In nucleotides, the CDR3 is TGTGCCAGCCGGCCGGCTCTGAACACTGAAGCTTTCTTT. Translation gives CASRPALNTEAFF. The V gene is TRBV2, the J gene TRBJ1-1, with D unclear. The CDR3 has 13 residues. The V end was cut by 8 bases, the J end by 0 bases, with 10 bases between. From germline, CDR1 is SNHLY and CDR2 FYNNEI.

The rearrangement uses TRBV13 and TRBJ2-5, with 10 positions matching TRBD1. The CDR3 contains 15 residues. The ends lost 5 bases at V and 5 bases at J; junction bases unmatched: 8. The V gene's germline CDR1 is PRHDT and CDR2 FYEKMQ (reference sequence). CDR3 residues: CASSPRTGGRETQYF. The CDR3 DNA is TGTGCCAGCAGCCCTCGGACAGGGGGTCGGGAGACCCAGTACTTC. Full variable domain (outside the CDR3, taken from reference TRBV13 and TRBJ2-5): AAGVIQSPRHLIKEKRETATLKCYPIPRHDTVYWYQQGPGQDPQFLISFYEKMQSDKGSIPDRFSAQQFSDYHSELNMSSLELGDSALYFCASSPRTGGRETQYFGPGTRLLVL.

The J gene is TRBJ2-5, the V gene TRBV4-1; tentatively, D is TRBD1 or TRBD2 (5 bases each). CDR3 size: 15 residues. V lost 5 bases, J lost 3 bases, and 16 bases lay in between. Per the germline V gene, CDR1 is MGHRA and CDR2 is YSYEKL. The CDR3 loop reads CASSTRRVGEETQYF. CDR3 DNA sequence: TGCGCCAGCAGCACGCGCCGCGTGGGGGAAGAGACCCAGTACTTC.

This clone was detected a few times. The J gene is TRBJ2-4, the V gene TRBV6-5; 9 nucleotides align to TRBD1. The CDR3 runs 15 residues. V was clipped by 5 bases and J by 3 bases; unmatched bases: 5. Germline V gene lookup returns CDR1 MNHEY and CDR2 SVGAGI. CDR3 sequence: CASSRDREGKNIQYF. The CDR3 DNA reads TGTGCCAGCAGTCGGGACAGGGAGGGCAAAAACATTCAGTACTTC.

This clone was seen only once. V is TRBV5-1 and J is TRBJ2-5; 10 nucleotides match TRBD2. J was trimmed by 5 bases and V by 4 bases; bases with no gene match: 8. This CDR3 has 15 residues. Germline CDR1 is SGHRS and CDR2 is YFSETQ. Written as DNA, the CDR3 is TGCGCCAGCAGCCCGTTAGCGGGGGGCCAGGAGACCCAGTACTTC. It yields the protein CASSPLAGGQETQYF.

The V call is TRBV6-5, the J call TRBJ1-4; D is perhaps TRBD1 (6 bases). Germline CDR1 reads MNHEY; CDR2 reads SVGAGI. This CDR3 spans 14 amino acids. V dropped 7 bases and J dropped 9 bases, with 18 bases sitting between them. CDR3 in DNA: TGTGCCAGCACACCGGAACAGGGCGCCAAAAAACTGTTTTTT. It is translated as CASTPEQGAKKLFF.

This clone has just one count. This chain connects TRBV11-2 to TRBJ2-4; D might be TRBD2 (6 bases). This CDR3 contains 17 residues. Trimming shortened V by 1 base and J by 6 bases, and 19 bases separated the two germline ends. Germline V gene lookup returns CDR1 SGHAT and CDR2 FQNNGV. The DNA for the CDR3 is TGTGCCAGCAGCTTAGGCATTTGGGGGGAAGTGGGAAACATTCAGTACTTC. Translated: CASSLGIWGEVGNIQYF.

About this clone: At one end the junction does not follow the germline gene, possibly because of a read error. The V gene is TRBV7-7, the J gene TRBJ2-6; the D gene could be TRBD1 or TRBD2 (5 bases each). The germline V gene has CDR1 SSHAT and CDR2 FNYEAQ (reference sequence). CDR3 length: 19 residues. The CDR3 region is CASSLPGFGGKCGANVLTF. The CDR3 DNA is TGTGCTAGCAGCTTACCGGGGTTTGGGGGTAAGTGTGGGGCCAACGTCCTGACTTTC.

The gene calls are TRBV2 and TRBJ1-2, with 7 bases identical to TRBD1. The CDR3 extends over 14 amino acids. Losses at the gene ends were 8 bases for V and 8 bases for J; bases not matched to a gene: 14. Germline-derived CDR1 and CDR2 are SNHLY and FYNNEI. This CDR3 reads CASVRYRGGEGYTF. CDR3 coding DNA: TGTGCCAGCGTACGGTACAGGGGAGGGGAGGGCTACACCTTC.

The rearrangement uses TRBV6-5 and TRBJ2-2; 9 bases are shared with TRBD2. V lost 6 bases, J lost 6 bases, and 8 bases stayed unmatched. The CDR3 length is 15 residues. Germline V CDR1 and CDR2: MNHEY, SVGAGI. The CDR3 DNA reads TGTGCCAGCAGATCGATAGCGGGGGCAGCCGGGGAGCTGTTTTTT. Translated: CASRSIAGAAGELFF.

The rearrangement uses TRBV18 and TRBJ2-7; TRBD1 is a possible D gene (6 bases). Germline V lookup: CDR1 KGHSH, CDR2 LQKENI. The CDR3 sequence is 14 residues long. Trimming cost V 6 bases and J 4 bases, with 16 bases left between them. The CDR3 DNA reads as TGTGCCAGCTCCCCTCGGACAGCCAAATACGAGCAGTACTTC. It encodes CASSPRTAKYEQYF. The entire variable domain, with the rest obtained from reference TRBV18 and TRBJ2-7, is as follows: NAGVMQNPRHLVRRRGQEARLRCSPMKGHSHVYWYRQLPEEGLKFMVYLQKENIIDESGMPKERFSAEFPKEGPSILRIQQVVRGDSAAYFCASSPRTAKYEQYFGPGTRLTVT.

This chain uses TRBV5-1 with TRBJ2-7, with D perhaps TRBD1 (6 bases). CDR1 is SGHRS, CDR2 YFSETQ, per germline. The CDR3 runs 15 residues. Trimming removed 5 bases from V and 2 bases from J, with 17 bases in between. CDR3 protein: CASRRTGTNPYEQYF. CDR3 nucleotides: TGCGCCAGCAGGCGAACCGGGACAAATCCCTACGAGCAGTACTTC.

The rearrangement links TRBV4-1 to TRBJ2-1, with 14 nucleotides matching TRBD2. This CDR3 spans 17 amino acids. After removal of 4 bases from V and 7 bases from J, the junction contained 9 bases not matched to a gene. CDR1 MGHRA and CDR2 YSYEKL come from the germline V gene. CDR3: CASSPRLAGGRSNEQFF. The CDR3 DNA reads as TGCGCCAGCAGCCCACGACTAGCGGGGGGGCGTTCGAATGAGCAGTTCTTC.